This TCR beta chain was identified during a study of blood T cell repertoires in COVID-19. The wider study: Acute and convalescent COVID-19 samples came from the United States, Italy and Spain.

In germline, CDR1 is MNHEY, CDR2 SVGAGI. The length of the CDR3 is 14 residues. J was trimmed by 6 bases and V by 5 bases; bases with no gene match: 6. This clone came up a few times. The assay was immunoSEQ multiplex PCR, and TCRdb's table has in-frame clones only and misses some. The sample yields about 120,000 clones, roughly 81% seen once. This TCR came from a human donor in a cohort sampled during active COVID-19. Sample: peripheral blood. This sequence joins TRBV6-5 and TRBJ2-3; 9 nucleotides line up with TRBD1. For the CDR3, the DNA is TGTGCCAGCAGTCCCGGGACAGGGCCTGATACGCAGTATTTT. This translates into CASSPGTGPDTQYF.